This T cell receptor beta chain was documented in a study of beta chain features in type 1 diabetes. Broader study findings: In all four CD4+ subsets, TCRB CDR3 length was significantly, moderately reduced in type 1 diabetes.

Expressed TCRB transcripts got sequenced, as all isolated RNA was reverse transcribed. Only in-frame clones appear in the TCRdb table, and some are missing; sequencing was by immunoSEQ multiplex PCR. Of some 250,000 clones in the sample, about 14% were seen once. The ends were cut back, 6 bases at V and 5 bases at J, with 16 bases in the middle. Germline V gene data show CDR1 as KGHSH and CDR2 as LQKENI. The CDR3 is made up of 15 amino acids. Using CD45RO/CCR7/CD25/CD127/CD95/CD27, CD4+ naive, central memory, regulatory and stem cell-like memory cells were sorted. The sample holds a few counts of this clone. The antigen remains unidentified.

This clonotype was sampled from a young man with type 1 diabetes. Sequencing was carried out using naive CD4+ T cells from blood. The chain employs TRBV18 and TRBJ1-4; possible D gene TRBD1, 6 bases. The DNA for the CDR3 is TGTGCCAGCTCCCTAAGGACAGTGGAGAATGAAAAACTGTTTTTT. It translates to CASSLRTVENEKLFF. Full variable domain (missing parts from reference TRBV18 and TRBJ1-4): NAGVMQNPRHLVRRRGQEARLRCSPMKGHSHVYWYRQLPEEGLKFMVYLQKENIIDESGMPKERFSAEFPKEGPSILRIQQVVRGDSAAYFCASSLRTVENEKLFFGSGTQLSVL.